This T cell receptor (beta chain) was profiled in a study of PD-1 blockade in classical Hodgkin lymphoma. Study-level findings and limits: Baseline TCR diversity was reportedly lower in newly diagnosed patients than in healthy donors. It was reported as lower still in relapsed/refractory patients. Compared with baseline, CD4+ but not CD8+ TCR diversity had risen significantly by C4D1.

Sequenced by immunoSEQ multiplex PCR; TCRdb stores in-frame clones only, minus some. Of around 27,000 clones in the sample, more than 80% were seen once. Time point in this sample: cycle 4 day 1 (C4D1), after five to seven weeks of nivolumab. Relapse after autologous stem cell transplantation occurred in every patient, and brentuximab vedotin exposure varied. With magnetic negative selection, CD4+ T cells were purified from PBMCs that had been thawed. Germline CDR1 is SGHRS and CDR2 is YFSETQ. This CDR3 spans 12 amino acids. J was trimmed by 8 bases and V by 4 bases; bases with no gene match: 4. A word on this clone: Its target is unknown.

The receptor was isolated from a human donor with classical Hodgkin lymphoma. Sequences were derived from CD4+ T cells from blood, sampled before the fourth cycle of nivolumab. V and J are TRBV5-1 and TRBJ1-1; 8 nucleotides line up with TRBD1. The DNA for the CDR3 is TGCGCCAGCAGCACAGGACAGGGCGAAGCTTTCTTT. This codes for CASSTGQGEAFF. Full variable domain (missing parts from reference TRBV5-1 and TRBJ1-1): KAGVTQTPRYLIKTRGQQVTLSCSPISGHRSVSWYQQTPGQGLQFLFEYFSETQRNKGNFPGRFSGRQFSNSRSEMNVSTLELGDSALYLCASSTGQGEAFFGQGTRLTVV.